This T cell receptor (beta chain) originates from a study of beta chain features in type 1 diabetes. Concerning this clone: The antigen remains undetermined.

Study results and limitations: Shortening of TCRB CDR3s, moderate but significant, appeared in all four CD4+ subsets of Type 1 diabetes patients.

Reverse transcribing all isolated RNA meant expressed TCRB transcripts were sequenced. The table came from immunoSEQ multiplex PCR; TCRdb's copy has only in-frame clones and leaves some out. The data contain under 200,000 clones, around 8.6% of them seen just once; the ten biggest clones take up more than 0.5%. Germline V gene sequence: CDR1 DFQATT, CDR2 SNEGSKA (reference sequence). The CDR3 sequence is 11 residues long. V shed 5 bases and J 6 bases; nucleotides not matched to a gene: 3. This chain connects TRBV20-1 to TRBJ1-2; 7 nucleotides match TRBD1. This TCR derives from a woman under 30 with type 1 diabetes. The sequenced material came from central memory CD4+ T cells from blood. The CDR3 sequence is CSAQGEHGYTF. CDR3 DNA: TGCAGTGCTCAGGGGGAGCATGGCTACACCTTC.